Following are 7 T cell receptor beta chains from one sample sequenced in a study of T-cell reconstitution after alpha-beta-depleted transplantation in children. During its preparation, the TCRbeta library received unique molecular identifiers. TCRdb called the PCR reads again in MiXCR, with one record for every CDR3 protein. Among 800,000 to 1,000,000 distinct CDR3 sequences listed, under 30% were seen once. The sample in question was PBMCs, mostly from graft donor cells, obtained 360 days after TCRalphabeta/CD19-depleted stem cell transplant. The receptors derive from a boy under two years old who had a stem cell transplant for SCID, so the T cells may come from the graft donor.

The chain joins TRBV19 to TRBJ1-6; no clear D. V lost 3 bases and J 8 bases, leaving 8 bases between the germline ends. Germline CDR1 reads LNHDA; CDR2 reads SQIVND (reference sequence). The CDR3 loop spans 13 amino acids. CDR3 sequence: CASSISLYSPLHF. CDR3 bases: TGTGCCAGTAGTATCAGCCTCTATTCACCCCTCCACTTT. Full variable domain (rest looked up from reference TRBV19 and TRBJ1-6): DGGITQSPKYLFRKEGQNVTLSCEQNLNHDAMYWYRQDPGQGLRLIYYSQIVNDFQKGDIAEGYSVSREKKESFPLTVTSAQKNPTAFYLCASSISLYSPLHFGNGTRLTVT.

This chain links TRBV24-1 with TRBJ2-2; TRBD2 matches 11 bases. The CDR3 is 15 residues long. Germline V gene lookup returns CDR1 KGHDR and CDR2 SFDVKD. Trimming at V came to 5 bases and at J to 6 bases, leaving 4 bases not matched to a gene. The CDR3 protein is CATSARTSGPGELFF. The CDR3 region has the DNA TGTGCCACCAGTGCCCGGACTAGCGGGCCCGGGGAGCTGTTTTTT.

The chain combines TRBV2 with TRBJ2-7, with D maybe TRBD1 (7 bases). Between the trimmed V and J ends, which lost 1 base and 0 bases, there was a span of 16 bases. The CDR3 loop spans 17 amino acids. Germline CDR1 reads SNHLY; CDR2 reads FYNNEI. The CDR3 is CASSEVLVQGGSYEQYF. Written as DNA, the CDR3 is TGTGCCAGCAGTGAAGTCTTGGTCCAGGGGGGCTCCTACGAGCAGTACTTC. Full variable domain (missing parts from reference TRBV2 and TRBJ2-7): EPEVTQTPSHQVTQMGQEVILRCVPISNHLYFYWYRQILGQKVEFLVSFYNNEISEKSEIFDDQFSVERPDGSNFTLKIRSTKLEDSAMYFCASSEVLVQGGSYEQYFGPGTRLTVT.

This clonotype has only a few counts. The rearrangement links TRBV18 to TRBJ2-1; 8 bases are shared with TRBD1. The J segment lost 8 bases and the V segment lost 2 bases, leaving 2 bases of the junction unmatched. From germline, CDR1 is KGHSH and CDR2 LQKENI. CDR3 length: 13 amino acids. The CDR3 coding sequence is TGTGCCAGCTCACCAACGACAGGGGATGAGCAGTTCTTC. Translating it yields CASSPTTGDEQFF.

The chain links TRBV12-3 or TRBV12-4 to TRBJ1-1; tentatively, D is TRBD1 (6 bases). V lost 6 bases, J lost 5 bases, and 19 bases lay in between. This CDR3 region has 15 residues. The CDR3 sequence: CASRYGTGSRTEAFF. The CDR3 nucleotides read TGTGCCAGCAGATATGGAACAGGGAGTCGGACTGAAGCTTTCTTT.

This clonotype was counted a single time. The chain uses TRBV7-8 and TRBJ2-7, with TRBD1 identical over 9 bases. There are 18 residues in the CDR3. Germline assignment: CDR1 SGHVS and CDR2 FQNEAQ. J was trimmed by 2 bases and V by 3 bases; bases with no gene match: 14. The CDR3 DNA reads as TGTGCCAGCAGCTTGGGGTACCCGGGACAGGGTCCAACCTACGAGCAGTACTTC. Its protein product is CASSLGYPGQGPTYEQYF.

This clonotype was found a few times. The chain couples TRBV5-5 to TRBJ2-5; D ambiguous. The V gene lost 0 bases and the J gene lost 2 bases, with 8 bases spanning the gap. This CDR3 has 14 amino acids. Germline lookup yields CDR1 SGHKS and CDR2 YYEKEE (reference sequence). CDR3 sequence reads: CASSLVRQQETQYF. In DNA, the CDR3 is TGTGCCAGCAGCTTGGTTCGGCAGCAAGAGACCCAGTACTTC.